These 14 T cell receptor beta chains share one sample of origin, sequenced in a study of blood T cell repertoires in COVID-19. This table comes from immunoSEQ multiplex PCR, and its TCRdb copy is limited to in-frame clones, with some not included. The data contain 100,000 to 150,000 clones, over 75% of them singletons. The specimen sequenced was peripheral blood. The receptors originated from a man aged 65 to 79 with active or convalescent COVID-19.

DNA for the CDR3: TGCGCCAGCAGTGAGCCGGACGGGAACTTATACTTC. Translation gives CASSEPDGNLYF. The rearrangement links TRBV10-1 to TRBJ2-5; D possibly corresponds to TRBD2 (5 bases). Germline V CDR1 and CDR2: WNHNN, SYGVQD (reference sequence). The CDR3 contains 12 residues. V lost 2 bases, J lost 14 bases, and 15 bases lay in between.

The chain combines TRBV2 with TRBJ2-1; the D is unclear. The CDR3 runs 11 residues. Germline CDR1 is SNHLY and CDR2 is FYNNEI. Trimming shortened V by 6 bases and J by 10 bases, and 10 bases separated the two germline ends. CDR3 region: CASRRSWEQFF. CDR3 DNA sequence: TGTGCCAGCAGGAGGTCTTGGGAGCAGTTCTTC.

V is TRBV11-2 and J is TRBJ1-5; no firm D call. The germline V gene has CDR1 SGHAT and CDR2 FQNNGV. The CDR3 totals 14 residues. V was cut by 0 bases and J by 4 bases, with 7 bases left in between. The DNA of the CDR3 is TGTGCCAGCAGCTTAGAACCCAGTAATCAGCCCCAGCATTTT. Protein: CASSLEPSNQPQHF.

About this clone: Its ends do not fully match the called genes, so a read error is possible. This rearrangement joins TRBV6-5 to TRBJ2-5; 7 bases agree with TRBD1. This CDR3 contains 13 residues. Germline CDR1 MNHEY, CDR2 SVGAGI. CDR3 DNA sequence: TGTGCCAGCCGTTACAGGGGTGATGAGACCCAGTACTTC. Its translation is CASRYRGDETQYF.

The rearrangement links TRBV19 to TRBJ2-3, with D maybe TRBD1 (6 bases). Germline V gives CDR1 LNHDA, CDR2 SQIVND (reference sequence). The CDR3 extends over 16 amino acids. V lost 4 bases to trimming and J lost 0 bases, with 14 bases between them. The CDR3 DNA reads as TGTGCCAGTAGTAGACTGCAGGGGACCAGCACAGATACGCAGTATTTT. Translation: CASSRLQGTSTDTQYF. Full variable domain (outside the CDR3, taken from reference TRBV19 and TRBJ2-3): DGGITQSPKYLFRKEGQNVTLSCEQNLNHDAMYWYRQDPGQGLRLIYYSQIVNDFQKGDIAEGYSVSREKKESFPLTVTSAQKNPTAFYLCASSRLQGTSTDTQYFGPGTRLTVL.

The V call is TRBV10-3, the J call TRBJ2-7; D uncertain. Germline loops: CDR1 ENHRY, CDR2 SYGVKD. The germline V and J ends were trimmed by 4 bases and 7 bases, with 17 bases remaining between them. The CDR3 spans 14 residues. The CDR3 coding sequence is TGTGCCATCAGTGGCCCGACTGGAAGTAGGGAGCAGTACTTC. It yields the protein CAISGPTGSREQYF.

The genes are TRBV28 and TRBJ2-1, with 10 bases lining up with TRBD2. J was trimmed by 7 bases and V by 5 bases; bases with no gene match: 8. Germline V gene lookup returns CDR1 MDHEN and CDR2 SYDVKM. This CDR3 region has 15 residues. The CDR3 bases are TGTGCCAGCAGTCCCCGACTAGCGGGCCTAAATGAGCAGTTCTTC. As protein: CASSPRLAGLNEQFF.

The CDR3 DNA is TGCAGCGTTAAGCCGGGGGGAACTGAAGCTTTCTTT. Protein sequence: CSVKPGGTEAFF. This chain links TRBV29-1 with TRBJ1-1, with a possible D match to TRBD1 (5 bases). V lost 5 bases and J lost 5, with 12 bases in between. The CDR3 is 12 amino acids. CDR1 is SQVTM, CDR2 ANQGSEA, per germline.

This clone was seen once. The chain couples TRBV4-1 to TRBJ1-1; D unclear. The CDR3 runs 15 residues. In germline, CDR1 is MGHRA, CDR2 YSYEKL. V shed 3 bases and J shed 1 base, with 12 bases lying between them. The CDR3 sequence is CASSQGPLRNTEAFF. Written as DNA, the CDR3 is TGCGCCAGCAGCCAGGGCCCCCTGAGGAACACTGAAGCTTTCTTT.

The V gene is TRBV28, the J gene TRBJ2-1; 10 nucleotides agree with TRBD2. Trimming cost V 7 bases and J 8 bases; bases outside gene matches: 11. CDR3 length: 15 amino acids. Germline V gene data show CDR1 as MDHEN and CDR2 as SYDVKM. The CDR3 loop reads CASNSAGGPRHEQFF. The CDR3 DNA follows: TGTGCCAGCAATTCAGCGGGAGGGCCTCGGCATGAGCAGTTCTTC.

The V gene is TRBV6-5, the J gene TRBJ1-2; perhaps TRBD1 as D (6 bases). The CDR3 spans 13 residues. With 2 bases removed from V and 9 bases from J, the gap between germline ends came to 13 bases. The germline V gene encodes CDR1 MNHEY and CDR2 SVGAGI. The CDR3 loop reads CASSYLEGGSYTF. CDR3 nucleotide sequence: TGTGCCAGCAGTTACCTTGAGGGGGGGAGCTACACCTTC.

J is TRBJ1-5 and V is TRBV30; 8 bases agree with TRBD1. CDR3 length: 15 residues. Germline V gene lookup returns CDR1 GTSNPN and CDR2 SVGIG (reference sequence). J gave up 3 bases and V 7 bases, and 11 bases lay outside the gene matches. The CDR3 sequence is CAFKSTGGPNQPQHF. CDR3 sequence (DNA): TGTGCCTTTAAATCAACAGGGGGACCCAATCAGCCCCAGCATTTT.

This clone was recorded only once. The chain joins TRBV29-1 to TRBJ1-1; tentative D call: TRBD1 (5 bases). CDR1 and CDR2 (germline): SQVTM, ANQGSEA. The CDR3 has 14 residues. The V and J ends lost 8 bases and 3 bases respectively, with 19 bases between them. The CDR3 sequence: CSYSLREKDTEAFF. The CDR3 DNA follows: TGCAGCTACTCCCTCAGGGAAAAGGACACTGAAGCTTTCTTT.

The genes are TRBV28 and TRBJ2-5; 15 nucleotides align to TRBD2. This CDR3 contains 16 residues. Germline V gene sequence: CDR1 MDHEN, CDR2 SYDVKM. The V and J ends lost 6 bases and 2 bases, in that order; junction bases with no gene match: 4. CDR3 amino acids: CASRDGLAGGQETQYF. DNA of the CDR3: TGTGCCAGCAGAGATGGACTAGCGGGAGGGCAAGAGACCCAGTACTTC.